The source of this TCR beta chain is a study of PD-L1 blockade in urothelial cancer. Study context: Blood analyses occurred 3 weeks (second dose) and 6 weeks post treatment start.

CDR1 and CDR2 from the germline V gene are ENHRY and SYGVKD. CDR3 size: 14 residues. Trimming pared 8 bases from V and 2 bases from J, leaving 14 bases between. Time point described: pretreatment peripheral blood. Each patient gave between 1 and 8 samples of peripheral blood mononuclear cells, which were collected pretreatment and during treatment. The repertoire was sequenced with immunoSEQ multiplex PCR; TCRdb's copy has only in-frame clones and lacks some. This table holds 100,000 to 150,000 clones, approximately 84% found once. The TCR sequence derives from a man aged 45-65 years with urothelial cancer. V and J are TRBV10-3 and TRBJ2-3; TRBD1 might be the D (8 bases). The material was PBMCs, obtained around atezolizumab (anti-PD-L1) treatment. The CDR3, as DNA: TGTGCCATCGGACAGGGAGGGTCCACAGATACGCAGTATTTT. It codes for CAIGQGGSTDTQYF.